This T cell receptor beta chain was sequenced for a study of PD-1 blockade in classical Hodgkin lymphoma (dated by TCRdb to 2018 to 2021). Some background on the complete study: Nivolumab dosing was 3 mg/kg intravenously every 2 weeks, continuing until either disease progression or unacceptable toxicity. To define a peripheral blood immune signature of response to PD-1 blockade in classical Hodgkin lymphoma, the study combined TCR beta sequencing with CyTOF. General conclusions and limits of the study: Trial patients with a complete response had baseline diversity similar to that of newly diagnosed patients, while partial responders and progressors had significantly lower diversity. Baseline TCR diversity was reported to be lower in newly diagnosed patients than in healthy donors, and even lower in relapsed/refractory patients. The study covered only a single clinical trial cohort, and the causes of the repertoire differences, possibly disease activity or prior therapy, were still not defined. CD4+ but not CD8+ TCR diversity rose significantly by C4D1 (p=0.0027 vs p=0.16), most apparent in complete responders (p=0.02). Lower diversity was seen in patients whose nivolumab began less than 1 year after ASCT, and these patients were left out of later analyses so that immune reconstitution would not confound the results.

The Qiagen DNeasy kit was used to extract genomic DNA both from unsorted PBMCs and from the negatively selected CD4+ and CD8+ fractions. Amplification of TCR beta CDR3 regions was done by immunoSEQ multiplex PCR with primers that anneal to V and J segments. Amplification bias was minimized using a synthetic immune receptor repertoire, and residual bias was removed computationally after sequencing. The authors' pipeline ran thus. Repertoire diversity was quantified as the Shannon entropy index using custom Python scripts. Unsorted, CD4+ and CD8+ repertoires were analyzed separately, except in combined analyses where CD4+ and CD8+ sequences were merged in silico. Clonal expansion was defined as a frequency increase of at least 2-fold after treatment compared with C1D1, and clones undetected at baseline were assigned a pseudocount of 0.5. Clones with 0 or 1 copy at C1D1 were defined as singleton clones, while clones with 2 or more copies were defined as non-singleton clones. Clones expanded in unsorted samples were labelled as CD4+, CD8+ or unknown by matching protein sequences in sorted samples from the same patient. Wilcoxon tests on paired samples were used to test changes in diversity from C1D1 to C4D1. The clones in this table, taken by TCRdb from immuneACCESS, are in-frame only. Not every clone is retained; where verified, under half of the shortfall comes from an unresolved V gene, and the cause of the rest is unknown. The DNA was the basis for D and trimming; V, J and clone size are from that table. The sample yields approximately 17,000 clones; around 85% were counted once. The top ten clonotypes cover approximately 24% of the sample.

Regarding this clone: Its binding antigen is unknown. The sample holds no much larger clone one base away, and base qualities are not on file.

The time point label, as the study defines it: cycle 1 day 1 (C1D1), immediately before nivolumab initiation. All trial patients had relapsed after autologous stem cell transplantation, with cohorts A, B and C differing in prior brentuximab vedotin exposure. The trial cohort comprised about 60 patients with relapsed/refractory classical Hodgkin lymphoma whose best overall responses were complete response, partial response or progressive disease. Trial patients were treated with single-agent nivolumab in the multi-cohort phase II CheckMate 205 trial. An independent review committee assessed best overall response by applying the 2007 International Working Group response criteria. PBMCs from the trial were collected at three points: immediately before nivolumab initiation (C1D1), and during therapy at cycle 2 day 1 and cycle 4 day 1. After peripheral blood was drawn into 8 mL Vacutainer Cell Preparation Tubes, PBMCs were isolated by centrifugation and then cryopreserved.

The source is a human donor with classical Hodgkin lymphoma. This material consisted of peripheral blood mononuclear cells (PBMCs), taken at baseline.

The CDR3 corresponds to CASSLFATGANYGYTF. The DNA is as follows: TGTGCCAGCAGCTTGTTCGCTACAGGGGCTAACTATGGCTACACCTTC. The chain uses TRBV7-2 and TRBJ1-2; the central 7 bases match TRBD1. Via the germline V gene, CDR1 is SGHTA and CDR2 FQGNSA. The CDR3 covers 16 residues, taking in both the cysteine and the phenylalanine. CDR3 DNA is the only sequence kept; it has 48 bases, read in frame from the first base. Trimming accounts for 3 bases at V and 0 bases at J, while the number of junction bases matched to no gene is 7. With all but the CDR3 taken from the reference TRBV7-2 and TRBJ1-2 genes, the full variable domain is: GAGVSQSPSNKVTEKGKDVELRCDPISGHTALYWYRQSLGQGLEFLIYFQGNSAPDKSGLPSDRFSAERTGGSVSTLTIQRTQQEDSAVYLCASSLFATGANYGYTFGSGTRLTVV.